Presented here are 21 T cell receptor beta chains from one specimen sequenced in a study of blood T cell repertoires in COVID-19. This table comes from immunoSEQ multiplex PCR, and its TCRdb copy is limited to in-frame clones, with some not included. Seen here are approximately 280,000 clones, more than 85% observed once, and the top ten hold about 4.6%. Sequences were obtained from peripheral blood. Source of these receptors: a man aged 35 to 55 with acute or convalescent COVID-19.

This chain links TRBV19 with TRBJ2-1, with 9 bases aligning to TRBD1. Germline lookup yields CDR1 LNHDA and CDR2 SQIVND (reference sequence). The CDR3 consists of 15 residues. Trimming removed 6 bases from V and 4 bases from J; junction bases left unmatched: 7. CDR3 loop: CASRPRDRAYNEQFF. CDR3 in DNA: TGTGCCAGTAGACCTCGGGACAGGGCGTACAATGAGCAGTTCTTC. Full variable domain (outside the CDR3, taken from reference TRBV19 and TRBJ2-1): DGGITQSPKYLFRKEGQNVTLSCEQNLNHDAMYWYRQDPGQGLRLIYYSQIVNDFQKGDIAEGYSVSREKKESFPLTVTSAQKNPTAFYLCASRPRDRAYNEQFFGPGTRLTVL.

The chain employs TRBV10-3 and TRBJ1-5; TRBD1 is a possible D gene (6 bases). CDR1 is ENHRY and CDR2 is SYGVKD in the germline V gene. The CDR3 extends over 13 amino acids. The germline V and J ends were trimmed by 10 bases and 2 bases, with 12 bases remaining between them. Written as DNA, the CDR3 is TGTGCCACGGGGGGGCTAGGCAATCAGCCCCAGCATTTT. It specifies CATGGLGNQPQHF.

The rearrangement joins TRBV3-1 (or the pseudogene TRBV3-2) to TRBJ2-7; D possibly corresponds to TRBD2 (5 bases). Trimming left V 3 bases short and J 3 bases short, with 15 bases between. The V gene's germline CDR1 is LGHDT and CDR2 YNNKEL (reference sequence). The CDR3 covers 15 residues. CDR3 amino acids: CASSHPRTGIYEQYF. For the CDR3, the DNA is TGTGCCAGCAGCCACCCTAGGACGGGAATCTACGAGCAGTACTTC.

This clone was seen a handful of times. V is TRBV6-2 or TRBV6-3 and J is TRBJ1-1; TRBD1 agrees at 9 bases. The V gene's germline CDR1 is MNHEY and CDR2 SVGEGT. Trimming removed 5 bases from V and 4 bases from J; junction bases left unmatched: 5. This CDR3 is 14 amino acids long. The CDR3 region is CASSPTGGVTEAFF. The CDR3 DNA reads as TGTGCCAGCAGTCCCACAGGGGGCGTCACTGAAGCTTTCTTT.

Here the CDR3 reads CASSEGGGKTEAFF. The CDR3 DNA sequence: TGCGCCAGCAGTGAGGGGGGGGGTAAGACTGAAGCTTTCTTT. The rearrangement joins TRBV10-1 to TRBJ1-1, with a tentative D call TRBD1 (5 bases). Germline CDR1 WNHNN, CDR2 SYGVQD (reference sequence). The V end lost 2 bases, the J end lost 5 bases, and 12 bases lay between the germline ends. This CDR3 comprises 14 residues.

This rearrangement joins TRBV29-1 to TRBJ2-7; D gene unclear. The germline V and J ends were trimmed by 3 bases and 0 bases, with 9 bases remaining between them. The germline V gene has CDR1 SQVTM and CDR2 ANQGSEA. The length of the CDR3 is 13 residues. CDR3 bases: TGCAGCGTTGATGGCGGAGACTCCTACGAGCAGTACTTC. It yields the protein CSVDGGDSYEQYF.

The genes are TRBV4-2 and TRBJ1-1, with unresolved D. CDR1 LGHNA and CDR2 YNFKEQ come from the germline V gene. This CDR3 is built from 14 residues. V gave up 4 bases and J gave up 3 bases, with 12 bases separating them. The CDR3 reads CASSLTTAHTEAFF. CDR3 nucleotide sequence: TGTGCCAGCAGCCTCACGACTGCACACACTGAAGCTTTCTTT.

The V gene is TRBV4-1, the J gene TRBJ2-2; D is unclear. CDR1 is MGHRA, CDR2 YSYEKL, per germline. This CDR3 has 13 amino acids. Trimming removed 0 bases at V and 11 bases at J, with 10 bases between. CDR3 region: CASSQDEVVELFF. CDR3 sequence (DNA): TGCGCCAGCAGCCAAGATGAGGTGGTAGAGCTGTTTTTT.

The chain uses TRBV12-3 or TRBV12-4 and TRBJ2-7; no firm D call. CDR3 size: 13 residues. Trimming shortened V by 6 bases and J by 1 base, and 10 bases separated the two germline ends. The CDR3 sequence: CASSLTVSYEQYF. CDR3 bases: TGTGCCAGCAGCTTGACTGTTTCCTACGAGCAGTACTTC.

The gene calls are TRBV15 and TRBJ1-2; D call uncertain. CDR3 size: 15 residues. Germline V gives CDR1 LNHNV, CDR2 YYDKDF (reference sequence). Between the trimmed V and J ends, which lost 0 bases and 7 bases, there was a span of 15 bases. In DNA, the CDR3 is TGTGCCACCAGCAGAGATGGGTCCAGGTACAGTGGCTACACCTTC. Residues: CATSRDGSRYSGYTF.

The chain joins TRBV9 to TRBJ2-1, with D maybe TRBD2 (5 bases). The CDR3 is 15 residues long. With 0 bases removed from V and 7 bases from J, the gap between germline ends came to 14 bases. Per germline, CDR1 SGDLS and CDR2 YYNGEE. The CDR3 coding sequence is TGTGCCAGCAGCGTAGCGACTCGGGGAACAAATGAGCAGTTCTTC. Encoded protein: CASSVATRGTNEQFF.

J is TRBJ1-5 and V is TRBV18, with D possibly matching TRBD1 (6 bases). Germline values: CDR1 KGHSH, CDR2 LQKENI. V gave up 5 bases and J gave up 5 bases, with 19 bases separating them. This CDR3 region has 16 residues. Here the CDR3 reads CASSSRVREGDQPQHF. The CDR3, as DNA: TGTGCCAGCTCATCGAGAGTAAGGGAGGGGGATCAGCCCCAGCATTTT.

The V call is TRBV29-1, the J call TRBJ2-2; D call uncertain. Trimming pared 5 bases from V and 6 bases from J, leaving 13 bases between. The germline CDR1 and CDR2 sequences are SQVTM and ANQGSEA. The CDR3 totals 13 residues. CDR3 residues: CSVRWASAGELFF. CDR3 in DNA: TGCAGCGTTCGTTGGGCCTCGGCCGGGGAGCTGTTTTTT.

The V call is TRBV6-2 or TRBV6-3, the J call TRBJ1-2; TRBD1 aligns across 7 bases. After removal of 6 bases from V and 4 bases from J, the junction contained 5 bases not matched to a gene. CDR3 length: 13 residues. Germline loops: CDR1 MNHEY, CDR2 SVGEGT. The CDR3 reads CASSPAGGYGYTF. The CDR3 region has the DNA TGTGCCAGCAGCCCAGCAGGGGGCTATGGCTACACCTTC.

CDR3 nucleotide sequence: TGTGCCAGCAGCCAAGACTCCTCGCAGCCCCAGCATTTT. It translates to CASSQDSSQPQHF. V gene TRBV4-2 combines with J gene TRBJ1-5, with D uncertain. The CDR3 totals 13 residues. Deletions cut 0 bases from V and 7 bases from J, with 7 bases between. The germline gives CDR1 LGHNA, CDR2 YNFKEQ.

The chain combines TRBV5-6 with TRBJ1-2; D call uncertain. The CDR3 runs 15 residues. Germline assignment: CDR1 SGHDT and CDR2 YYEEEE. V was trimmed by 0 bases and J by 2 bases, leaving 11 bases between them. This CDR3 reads CASSLGGYINYGYTF. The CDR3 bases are TGTGCCAGCAGCTTGGGCGGATATATCAACTATGGCTACACCTTC. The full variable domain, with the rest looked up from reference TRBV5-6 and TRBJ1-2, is DAGVTQSPTHLIKTRGQQVTLRCSPKSGHDTVSWYQQALGQGPQFIFQYYEEEERQRGNFPDRFSGHQFPNYSSELNVNALLLGDSALYLCASSLGGYINYGYTFGSGTRLTVV.

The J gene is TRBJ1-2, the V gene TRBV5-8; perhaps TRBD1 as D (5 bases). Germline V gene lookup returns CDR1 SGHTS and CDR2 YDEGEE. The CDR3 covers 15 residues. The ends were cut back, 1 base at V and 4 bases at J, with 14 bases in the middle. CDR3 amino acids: CASSLFQGRGYGYTF. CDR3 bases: TGTGCCAGCAGCTTGTTCCAGGGAAGGGGCTATGGCTACACCTTC.

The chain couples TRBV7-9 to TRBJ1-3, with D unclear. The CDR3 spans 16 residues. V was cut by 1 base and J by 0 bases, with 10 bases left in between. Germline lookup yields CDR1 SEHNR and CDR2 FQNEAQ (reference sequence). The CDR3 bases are TGTGCCAGCAGCTTAGAAGCGGCGTACTCTGGAAACACCATATATTTT. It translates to CASSLEAAYSGNTIYF.

The CDR3: CASSFQGAETDTQYF. Written as DNA, the CDR3 is TGCGCCAGCAGCTTCCAGGGGGCGGAAACAGATACGCAGTATTTT. The chain joins TRBV5-1 to TRBJ2-3; 8 nucleotides agree with TRBD1. The germline V gene encodes CDR1 SGHRS and CDR2 YFSETQ. The V and J ends lost 2 bases and 3 bases, in that order; junction bases with no gene match: 5. The CDR3 length is 15 residues.

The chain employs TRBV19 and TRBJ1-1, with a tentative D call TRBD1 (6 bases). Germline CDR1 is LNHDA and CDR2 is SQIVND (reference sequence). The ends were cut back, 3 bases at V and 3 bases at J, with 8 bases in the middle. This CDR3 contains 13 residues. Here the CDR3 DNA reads TGTGCCAGTAGTATTAACAGGGACACTGAAGCTTTCTTT. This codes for CASSINRDTEAFF. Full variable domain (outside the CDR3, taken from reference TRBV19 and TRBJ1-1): DGGITQSPKYLFRKEGQNVTLSCEQNLNHDAMYWYRQDPGQGLRLIYYSQIVNDFQKGDIAEGYSVSREKKESFPLTVTSAQKNPTAFYLCASSINRDTEAFFGQGTRLTVV.

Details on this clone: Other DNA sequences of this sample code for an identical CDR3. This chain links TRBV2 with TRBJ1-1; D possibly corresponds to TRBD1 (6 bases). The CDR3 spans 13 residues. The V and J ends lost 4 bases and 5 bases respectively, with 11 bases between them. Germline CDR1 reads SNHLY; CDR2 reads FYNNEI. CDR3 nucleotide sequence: TGTGCCAGCAGTGCAGGGGCTGGGACTGAAGCTTTCTTT. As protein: CASSAGAGTEAFF.